This TCR beta chain was identified during a study of early T cells in non-severe SARS-CoV-2 infection (dated by TCRdb to 2020 to 2023). Turning to the overall study: Bulk RNA from unsorted whole blood was used for TCR sequencing, so alpha and beta chains could not be paired.

The paper's findings and limits, for the study overall: Matching against VDJdb was skewed toward anti-spike CD8 responses, likely underestimated virus-specific expansions, and missed private and CD4 specificities.

As for this clonotype: This clone's antigen is unknown. One base away there is no much larger clone; base qualities are not given.

The study was a case-control design nested within a healthcare worker cohort in London, UK, with weekly nasopharyngeal swab PCR tests and blood sampling. Healthcare workers were enrolled in the week of the UK lockdown, from 23 to 31 March 2020, and were followed every week for up to roughly 16 weeks. Preparation of the library involved 5' RACE. TCRdb lists the instrument as NextSeq 500. The TCR library protocol attached unique molecular identifiers to individual cDNA molecules to correct for sequencing error and PCR bias. Sequencing covered both TCR alpha and beta chains, and within each sample the abundances of alpha and beta sequences were tightly co-correlated. Per the source publication's procedure: Decombinator V4 was used to annotate the V gene, J gene and CDR3 of the TCR sequences. TCRs were defined as expanded if a significant change between any two time points was detected under a Poisson model with p below 0.0001. Abundances of TCRs were expressed as counts per million after normalisation to the total number of TCRs sequenced in each sample. VDJdb, accessed 1 November 2021, was searched for CMV, EBV and SARS-CoV-2 annotated TCRs, excluding TCRs annotated for multiple antigens. The public reads were run again by TCRdb, first through fastp at Q25 and then through MiXCR, and only productive beta chains were kept. Here each entry gathers all rows of one CDR3 protein and keeps the most common genes and DNA. These V and J calls rely on TCRdb rather than the paper's analysis. The table for this sample lists 100,000 to 150,000 distinct CDR3 sequences; about 16% of them were counted only once. The ten top clones hold 21% of the sample.

Sequencing was performed on whole blood. This sequence originates from an adult who was a healthcare worker with PCR-confirmed SARS-CoV-2 infection or an uninfected control (not recorded which).

The DNA reads TGCAGTGCTAGGGACAGCTCGAGCACAGATACGCAGTATTTT. Its amino acids are CSARDSSSTDTQYF. The chain is assembled from TRBV20-1 and TRBJ2-3; TRBD1 is perhaps the D gene, given 6 matching bases. V and J lose 3 bases and 0 bases, and a span of 10 bases separates them. The germline V gene (reference sequence) supplies CDR1 DFQATT and CDR2 SNEGSKA. The cysteine opens and the phenylalanine closes a CDR3 of 14 amino acids. Here the CDR3 DNA is all that survives: 42 bases in frame from base 1.